This T cell receptor (beta chain) was retrieved from a study of Graves' ophthalmopathy and Graves' hyperthyroidism listed by TCRdb under 2018. Regarding the research as a whole: A patient counted as having stable hyperthyroidism if there was no progression to ophthalmopathy within 18 months of follow-up. T-cell repertoires of thyroid tissue and blood were compared in six hyperthyroidism patients. Once sampling was done, hyperthyroidism patients were given methimazole at a starting dose of 30 mg daily, while ophthalmopathy patients were given high-dose intravenous methylprednisolone. A discovery set of 100 patients (around 40 ophthalmopathy, 55 to 65 stable hyperthyroidism) was enrolled to explore V-J signatures distinguishing ophthalmopathy from hyperthyroidism. To tell Graves' ophthalmopathy apart from Graves' hyperthyroidism, and to predict which patients would progress to ophthalmopathy, the study relied on TCR beta repertoire signatures. For independent validation, a separate cohort was made up of roughly 19 hyperthyroidism patients plus 17 patients who later progressed from hyperthyroidism to ophthalmopathy. In total, over 130 blood samples were TCR-sequenced: fewer than 50 ophthalmopathy, under 80 hyperthyroidism and approximately 17 hyperthyroidism-to-ophthalmopathy patients. Study-wide conclusions, independent of this receptor: Among expanded thyroid clonotypes with frequency above 0.001, most also showed up in blood, which suggests that blood repertoires may reflect the thyroid immune response. In cross-validation, the 13-signature model distinguished ophthalmopathy from stable hyperthyroidism with 85% to 90% sensitivity and 81% to 83% specificity, and in the test set the corresponding values were approximately 79% and 70%. No statistical method was used to predetermine the sample size, and group allocation was not hidden from the investigators. In validation, the model predicted ophthalmopathy progression with less than 71% sensitivity and around 72% specificity; some 13 predicted patients were CT-confirmed with GO in a median of 6.5 months.

Concerning this clonotype: Which antigen it targets is not known. No base quality information exists; no much larger clone differs at one position.

For repertoire sequencing, the TCR beta CDR3 regions were amplified from RNA transcripts. The first round of RT-PCR was done with HTBI primers and the Qiagen OneStep RT-PCR kit, and was followed by a second round of multiplex PCR, then size selection and purification. The libraries underwent paired-end sequencing with 100 bp reads on an Illumina HiSeq2000. On the study's bioinformatics: SOAPnuke was used to process the reads, throwing out any read that had adapters, had uncalled bases, had a mean Phred below 15, or lacked an exact constant-primer or identifier match. COPE v1.2.5 was used to merge the high-quality paired reads. Each unique nucleotide sequence was defined as a clonotype, and clonotypes were aligned to IMGT TRB V, D and J references with MiTCR v1.1. The analysis was limited to V-J combinations with a frequency above 0.0001, which together covered 98% to 99.2% of repertoires. For each V-J combination, a TCR clonal expansion and chaos score was defined as the ratio of F50 clonal expansion to chaos observed in the TCRdist matrix. Welch's t-statistics and random forest were used to reduce features to about 14 V-J combinations, which were fed into a naive Bayes classifier. Thyroid-blood repertoire similarity was quantified with the Morisita-Horn index. The public reads were run again by TCRdb, first through fastp at Q25 and then through MiXCR, and only productive beta chains were kept. Identical CDR3 proteins give one entry, which carries the most common genes and DNA. The V and J calls were determined by TCRdb, not by the authors. Across this sample there are 900,000 to 1,200,000 distinct CDR3 sequences, with less than 45% seen only once. The top ten clonotypes cover around 10% of the sample.

The hyperthyroidism patients were 18 to 65 years old and newly diagnosed, with a disease duration of less than 2 months. Anyone with other autoimmune diseases, uncontrolled infections, pregnancy or lactation was excluded from the study. Clinical symptoms, serum thyroxine, TRAb, thyroid ultrasound and orbital computed tomography formed the basis of the diagnosis. Trizol reagent was used to extract the total RNA, and its quality was then checked on an Agilent 2100 Bioanalyzer. Relative to germline, V is 2 bases shorter and J is 5 bases shorter, with 15 bases between their ends. Counted from cysteine to phenylalanine, this CDR3 has 15 amino acids. Only the CDR3 region is kept as DNA, spanning 45 bases read in frame from base 1. The germline V gene provides CDR1 MGHRA and CDR2 YSYEKL.

This receptor was identified in an adult man with Graves' hyperthyroidism. Sequencing was carried out using peripheral blood or thyroid tissue (not recorded which). The chain employs TRBV4-1 and TRBJ2-5; a confident D gene designation cannot be given. The CDR3 reads as follows: CASSQQDGYWETQYF. The DNA is as follows: TGCGCCAGCAGCCAACAAGACGGGTACTGGGAGACCCAGTACTTC.